These 26 T cell receptor beta chains came from one sample sequenced in a study of T cell responses to AZD1222 COVID-19 vaccine. Method: immunoSEQ multiplex PCR; TCRdb's copy keeps in-frame clones and lacks some. The sample shows 70,000 to 95,000 clones, approximately 90% of them seen only once. The material sequenced was peripheral blood, taken 28 days after the second AZD1222 dose. All receptors derive from an adult who received the AZD1222 COVID-19 vaccine.

This chain uses TRBV7-9 with TRBJ1-1, with 9 bases identical to TRBD1. With V trimmed by 3 bases and J by 5 bases, 4 bases remained unmatched. The germline CDR1 and CDR2 sequences are SEHNR and FQNEAQ (reference sequence). This CDR3 comprises 14 residues. The CDR3 protein is CASSFTGGKTEAFF. The CDR3 DNA sequence: TGTGCCAGCAGCTTTACAGGGGGCAAGACTGAAGCTTTCTTT.

In nucleotides, the CDR3 is TGTGCCAGCAGTGCCACCACAGGGATCTCACCCCTCCACTTT. The encoded protein is CASSATTGISPLHF. The chain uses TRBV28 and TRBJ1-6, with D possibly TRBD1 on 6 matching bases. The CDR3 loop spans 14 amino acids. V was cut by 5 bases and J by 10 bases, with 15 bases left in between. The germline CDR1 and CDR2 sequences are MDHEN and SYDVKM. The variable domain in full, with the rest retrieved from reference TRBV28 and TRBJ1-6, is DVKVTQSSRYLVKRTGEKVFLECVQDMDHENMFWYRQDPGLGLRLIYFSYDVKMKEKGDIPEGYSVSREKKERFSLILESASTNQTSMYLCASSATTGISPLHFGNGTRLTVT.

The chain carries TRBV6-5 and TRBJ1-3; tentative D call: TRBD1 (5 bases). The V end lost 6 bases, the J end lost 5 bases, and 17 bases lay between the germline ends. The CDR3 is 15 amino acids. The germline gives CDR1 MNHEY, CDR2 SVGAGI. The DNA of the CDR3 is TGTGCCAGCAGAGACGGGACGACCTATAGAAACACCATATATTTT. This codes for CASRDGTTYRNTIYF.

The chain has TRBV30 and TRBJ2-7; no clear D gene. Trimming cost V 2 bases and J 1 base, with 9 bases left between them. The CDR3 contains 13 residues. Looked up from germline, CDR1 is GTSNPN and CDR2 is SVGIG (reference sequence). CDR3 amino acids: CAWSRTASYEQYF. CDR3 DNA: TGTGCCTGGAGTCGGACGGCTTCCTACGAGCAGTACTTC.

The chain employs TRBV13 and TRBJ2-7; D may be TRBD1 (6 bases). Trimming removed 7 bases at V and 3 bases at J, with 13 bases between. This CDR3 has 13 residues. Germline CDR1 is PRHDT and CDR2 is FYEKMQ (reference sequence). The CDR3 sequence: CASNFGQNYEQYF. The CDR3 region has the DNA TGTGCCAGCAACTTCGGACAGAACTACGAGCAGTACTTC.

The chain couples TRBV27 to TRBJ2-7; 8 nucleotides agree with TRBD2. From germline, CDR1 is MNHEY and CDR2 SMNVEV (reference sequence). This CDR3 is built from 17 residues. After removal of 0 bases from V and 2 bases from J, the junction contained 9 bases not matched to a gene. DNA of the CDR3: TGTGCCAGCAGTTTATCTTGGGATAGCGGGGTAACCTACGAGCAGTACTTC. It is translated as CASSLSWDSGVTYEQYF.

The gene calls are TRBV10-3 and TRBJ1-2; no clear D gene. V was shortened by 0 bases and J by 8 bases, with 7 bases between the two germline ends. The CDR3 is 12 amino acids. The germline V gene encodes CDR1 ENHRY and CDR2 SYGVKD. CDR3: CAISESMKGYTF. In DNA, the CDR3 is TGTGCCATCAGTGAGTCAATGAAGGGCTACACCTTC.

V and J are TRBV10-2 and TRBJ2-5, with D possibly TRBD1 on 6 matching bases. The germline gives CDR1 WSHSY, CDR2 SAAADI. With 7 bases removed from V and 4 bases from J, the gap between germline ends came to 19 bases. This CDR3 is 15 amino acids long. This CDR3 is CASNNRDKTGETQYF. For the CDR3, the DNA is TGCGCCAGCAACAACCGGGACAAGACGGGAGAGACCCAGTACTTC.

The rearrangement links TRBV7-3 to TRBJ2-6; maybe TRBD2 (5 bases). V shed 5 bases and J shed 2 bases, with 10 bases lying between them. The V gene's germline CDR1 is SGHTA and CDR2 FQGTGA. The CDR3 spans 15 residues. The CDR3: CASSAGVPGANVLTF. The CDR3 bases are TGTGCCAGCAGCGCCGGGGTTCCTGGGGCCAACGTCCTGACTTTC. Full variable domain (outside the CDR3, taken from reference TRBV7-3 and TRBJ2-6): GAGVSQTPSNKVTEKGKYVELRCDPISGHTALYWYRQSLGQGPEFLIYFQGTGAADDSGLPNDRFFAVRPEGSVSTLKIQRTERGDSAVYLCASSAGVPGANVLTFGAGSRLTVL.

The J gene is TRBJ1-4, the V gene TRBV7-2; 9 positions agree with TRBD1. V shed 1 base, J shed 0 bases, and the junction held 3 bases outside the gene matches. The length of the CDR3 is 17 residues. The germline V gene encodes CDR1 SGHTA and CDR2 FQGNSA. As DNA, the CDR3 is TGTGCCAGCAGCTTAGTGGGACAGGGCCCAACTAATGAAAAACTGTTTTTT. This codes for CASSLVGQGPTNEKLFF.

The V gene is TRBV5-1, the J gene TRBJ2-5; D gene ambiguous. Germline CDR1 SGHRS, CDR2 YFSETQ. This CDR3 is 14 amino acids long. Trimming stripped 4 bases from V and 0 bases from J, with 10 bases between. The DNA for the CDR3 is TGCGCCAGCAGCAGACACTTGTACCAAGAGACCCAGTACTTC. It yields the protein CASSRHLYQETQYF.

This chain links TRBV4-2 with TRBJ1-3, with 10 bases matching TRBD1. Germline V gene lookup returns CDR1 LGHNA and CDR2 YNFKEQ. CDR3 length: 19 amino acids. V was clipped by 1 base and J by 3 bases; unmatched bases: 12. DNA of the CDR3: TGTGCCAGCAGCCAAGCCGAAAACCGGGACAGGGGATTTGGAAACACCATATATTTT. Its translation: CASSQAENRDRGFGNTIYF.

V and J are TRBV7-9 and TRBJ2-7; D may match TRBD1 or TRBD2 (6 bases each). Germline assignment: CDR1 SEHNR and CDR2 FQNEAQ (reference sequence). There are 11 residues in the CDR3. V was cut by 5 bases and J by 7 bases, with 9 bases left in between. CDR3 DNA: TGTGCCAGCAGCCGGGGGCTTGAGCAGTACTTC. This gives the protein CASSRGLEQYF.

The chain joins TRBV5-1 to TRBJ1-1, with D maybe TRBD1 (6 bases). The CDR3 loop spans 14 amino acids. V shed 4 bases and J shed 5 bases, with 15 bases lying between them. Germline CDR1 is SGHRS and CDR2 is YFSETQ. CDR3 protein: CASSVQGSETEAFF. In DNA form, the CDR3 reads TGCGCCAGCAGCGTACAGGGTAGTGAGACTGAAGCTTTCTTT.

This chain connects TRBV4-1 to TRBJ2-2; 7 bases map to TRBD2. Unmatched junction bases numbered 15, after V lost 5 bases and J lost 9 bases. Germline lookup yields CDR1 MGHRA and CDR2 YSYEKL. The CDR3 consists of 16 residues. CDR3 bases: TGCGCCAGCAGCAACCTAGCGGAGCCCTCCATATGGGAGCTGTTTTTT. It encodes CASSNLAEPSIWELFF.

This clone occurred once. This chain connects TRBV28 to TRBJ2-5; 7 bases line up with TRBD1. V dropped 10 bases and J dropped 5; count of bases not matched to a gene: 7. This CDR3 has 12 amino acids. The V gene's germline CDR1 is MDHEN and CDR2 SYDVKM. In DNA, the CDR3 is TGTGCCACCACAGGGGCGGCCGAGACCCAGTACTTC. Its protein is CATTGAAETQYF.

The CDR3 DNA sequence: TGTGCCTGGAGCCTCTTGGCGTATGGCTACACCTTC. Translation: CAWSLLAYGYTF. The chain employs TRBV30 and TRBJ1-2; D is uncertain. Germline CDR1 and CDR2: GTSNPN and SVGIG (reference sequence). V was shortened by 3 bases and J by 5 bases, with 10 bases between the two germline ends. The CDR3 has 12 amino acids.

The chain recombines TRBV12-3 or TRBV12-4 with TRBJ1-2, with D perhaps TRBD1 (5 bases). V dropped 3 bases and J dropped 7 bases, with 12 bases sitting between them. The CDR3 has 13 amino acids. The CDR3, as DNA: TGTGCCAGCAGTTTGGGGGTTGAGGGTGGCTACACCTTC. Translation: CASSLGVEGGYTF.

The CDR3 sequence is CASSLERTSYEQYF. CDR3 DNA sequence: TGTGCCAGCAGCTTGGAGCGCACCTCCTACGAGCAGTACTTC. The J gene is TRBJ2-7, the V gene TRBV5-5; D unclear. V was trimmed by 0 bases and J by 0 bases, leaving 7 bases between them. This CDR3 is built from 14 residues. CDR1 and CDR2 from the germline V gene are SGHKS and YYEKEE (reference sequence).

This chain links TRBV14 with TRBJ2-7; no firm D call. The CDR3 contains 17 residues. V dropped 0 bases and J dropped 0 bases, with 15 bases sitting between them. Germline CDR1 SGHDN, CDR2 FVKESK. The CDR3 region is CASSQDIVSRSSYEQYF. For the CDR3, the DNA is TGTGCCAGCAGCCAAGATATAGTTAGTCGAAGCTCCTACGAGCAGTACTTC.

Remarks on this clone: This same CDR3 is encoded by further DNA sequences in the sample. V is TRBV28 and J is TRBJ2-2; D is undetermined. The CDR3 is 12 residues long. V was clipped by 3 bases and J by 1 base, with 0 bases between them. The germline V gene has CDR1 MDHEN and CDR2 SYDVKM. The CDR3 DNA reads TGTGCCAGCAGTTTGAACACCGGGGAGCTGTTTTTT. Its protein product is CASSLNTGELFF. Looking up the rest from reference TRBV28 and TRBJ2-2 gives the full variable domain: DVKVTQSSRYLVKRTGEKVFLECVQDMDHENMFWYRQDPGLGLRLIYFSYDVKMKEKGDIPEGYSVSREKKERFSLILESASTNQTSMYLCASSLNTGELFFGEGSRLTVL.

V gene TRBV12-3 or TRBV12-4 combines with J gene TRBJ2-3, with D unresolved. The CDR3 runs to 12 residues. V dropped 5 bases and J dropped 1 base, with 4 bases sitting between them. CDR3 sequence reads: CASSQGTDTQYF. CDR3 sequence (DNA): TGTGCCAGCAGTCAAGGCACAGATACGCAGTATTTT.

The rearrangement uses TRBV28 and TRBJ2-5; the match to TRBD1 covers 7 bases. Per germline, CDR1 MDHEN and CDR2 SYDVKM. The CDR3 consists of 14 residues. V lost 3 bases and J lost 4; bases outside the gene matches: 5. CDR3 sequence: CASSFGQVGETQYF. DNA for the CDR3: TGTGCCAGCAGTTTCGGACAGGTAGGAGAGACCCAGTACTTC.

This chain joins TRBV7-2 and TRBJ1-2; 11 nucleotides line up with TRBD1. This CDR3 contains 13 residues. J gave up 10 bases and V 5 bases, and 6 bases lay outside the gene matches. Looked up from germline, CDR1 is SGHTA and CDR2 is FQGNSA. The chain's CDR3 is CASSLRDRGAYTF. CDR3 nucleotides: TGTGCCAGCAGCCTCCGGGACAGGGGGGCCTACACCTTC.

The chain carries TRBV19 and TRBJ2-6; tentatively, D is TRBD1 or TRBD2 (6 bases each). V was shortened by 3 bases and J by 4 bases, with 7 bases between the two germline ends. CDR1 is LNHDA, CDR2 SQIVND, per germline (reference sequence). This CDR3 has 14 residues. The CDR3: CASSMGGGANVLTF. In DNA form, the CDR3 reads TGTGCCAGTAGTATGGGGGGCGGGGCCAACGTCCTGACTTTC.

The chain is built from TRBV10-3 and TRBJ1-5; perhaps TRBD1 as D (5 bases). Germline V lookup: CDR1 ENHRY, CDR2 SYGVKD. The CDR3 runs 15 residues. With 6 bases removed from V and 2 bases from J, the gap between germline ends came to 14 bases. This CDR3 is CAISSQGVGNQPQHF. In DNA, the CDR3 is TGTGCCATCAGCTCCCAGGGAGTGGGCAATCAGCCCCAGCATTTT.